The rows below give T cell receptor beta chains drawn from one sample of a study of regulatory T cells in long-lasting Graves disease. MiXCR, applied by TCRdb to the multiplex PCR reads, yields one record per CDR3 protein. The sample yields around 250,000 distinct CDR3 sequences, around 17% seen once. Source: peripheral blood mononuclear cells (PBMCs), taken at new diagnosis, from a patient treated with antithyroid drugs. Source of these receptors: a female donor with Graves disease. Both conserved end residues are part of each CDR3. The D gene is left open where the match is weak. Part of the rows lack a size; the others show once, few, many or a class for expanded clones.

CDR3: CASSPTAGHGGYTF; DNA: TGTGCCAGCAGTCCCACGGCGGGCCACGGGGGCTACACCTTC; size: many; V: TRBV12-3/TRBV12-4; J: TRBJ1-2; D: -
CDR3: CASSGTPSTDTQYF; DNA: TGTGCCAGCAGCGGGACCCCTAGCACAGATACGCAGTATTTT; size: many; V: TRBV12-3/TRBV12-4; J: TRBJ2-3; D: -
CDR3: CASSVGVNEDTQYF; DNA: TGTGCCAGCAGCGTAGGAGTAAATGAGGATACGCAGTATTTT; size: -; V: TRBV9; J: TRBJ2-3; D: -
CDR3: CASSLRPSGRAGYEQYF; DNA: TGTGCCAGCAGTTTAAGGCCTAGCGGGAGGGCCGGGTACGAGCAGTACTTC; size: few; V: TRBV27; J: TRBJ2-7; D: TRBD2
CDR3: CASSGVYTQYF; DNA: TGTGCCAGCAGTGGCGTATATACGCAGTATTTT; size: -; V: TRBV2; J: TRBJ2-3; D: -
CDR3: CASSSQGSEETQYF; DNA: TGTGCCAGCAGCTCCCAGGGGTCGGAAGAGACCCAGTACTTC; size: many; V: TRBV7-8; J: TRBJ2-5; D: -
CDR3: CASTLSTGEQYF; DNA: TGTGCCAGCACCCTCTCCACAGGCGAGCAGTACTTC; size: many; V: TRBV28; J: TRBJ2-7; D: -
CDR3: CASSIMGNGPPEAFF; DNA: TGTGCCAGTAGTATAATGGGCAATGGCCCTCCTGAAGCTTTCTTT; size: many; V: TRBV19; J: TRBJ1-1; D: -
CDR3: CASRKALDGYYEQYF; DNA: TGTGCCAGCAGGAAAGCCCTCGACGGATACTACGAGCAGTACTTC; size: many; V: TRBV2; J: TRBJ2-7; D: -
CDR3: CASSTRTGDNEKLFF; DNA: TGTGCCAGTAGTACCCGGACAGGGGATAATGAAAAACTGTTTTTT; size: -; V: TRBV19; J: TRBJ1-4; D: TRBD1
CDR3: CSVEQTGPKNIQYF; DNA: TGCAGCGTTGAACAGACAGGGCCCAAAAACATTCAGTACTTC; size: many; V: TRBV29-1; J: TRBJ2-4; D: TRBD1
CDR3: CAIGGTDTQYF; DNA: TGTGCCATAGGGGGCACAGATACGCAGTATTTT; size: many; V: TRBV10-3; J: TRBJ2-3; D: -
CDR3: CASSTPGTGLSYEQYF; DNA: TGTGCCAGTAGTACCCCCGGGACAGGGTTGTCCTACGAGCAGTACTTC; size: -; V: TRBV19; J: TRBJ2-7; D: TRBD1
CDR3: CASSQGDNYGYTF; DNA: TGTGCCAGCAGCCAAGGGGATAACTATGGCTACACCTTC; size: many; V: TRBV7-9; J: TRBJ1-2; D: -
CDR3: CASSLGQGRGDTQYF; DNA: TGTGCTAGCAGCCTAGGACAGGGCAGGGGAGATACGCAGTATTTT; size: many; V: TRBV7-7; J: TRBJ2-3; D: TRBD1
CDR3: CATTPASGRAGYEQYF; DNA: TGTGCCACTACCCCGGCTAGCGGGAGGGCCGGGTACGAGCAGTACTTC; size: -; V: TRBV6-2/TRBV6-3; J: TRBJ2-7; D: TRBD2
CDR3: CSASNIWGSSYNEQFF; DNA: TGCAGTGCTAGTAACATCTGGGGGAGCTCCTACAATGAGCAGTTCTTC; size: few; V: TRBV20-1; J: TRBJ2-1; D: -
CDR3: CASSLSQGSNTEAFF; DNA: TGTGCCAGCAGTTTATCTCAGGGGTCGAACACTGAAGCTTTCTTT; size: many; V: TRBV28; J: TRBJ1-1; D: -
CDR3: CASPVLAGVTGANVLTF; DNA: TGTGCCAGCCCAGTTTTAGCGGGAGTAACTGGGGCCAACGTCCTGACTTTC; size: few; V: TRBV27; J: TRBJ2-6; D: TRBD2
CDR3: CATSSPGSNEQFF; DNA: TGTGCCACCAGCAGCCCGGGTAGCAATGAGCAGTTCTTC; size: -; V: TRBV15; J: TRBJ2-1; D: -
CDR3: CASSLVGKEAFF; DNA: TGCGCCAGCAGCTTGGTGGGAAAGGAAGCTTTCTTT; size: -; V: TRBV5-1; J: TRBJ1-1; D: -
CDR3: CASSHLVIGELFF; DNA: TGCGCCAGCAGCCACCTAGTTATCGGGGAGCTGTTTTTT; size: many; V: TRBV4-1; J: TRBJ2-2; D: -
CDR3: CASTNDEGWGGANVLTF; DNA: TGTGCCAGCACGAACGACGAGGGTTGGGGTGGGGCCAACGTCCTGACTTTC; size: -; V: TRBV7-2; J: TRBJ2-6; D: -
CDR3: CASSLGRGPSNTEAFF; DNA: TGTGCCAGCAGCTTAGGCCGGGGTCCATCGAACACTGAAGCTTTCTTT; size: many; V: TRBV11-2; J: TRBJ1-1; D: -
CDR3: CASSPTRTDTQYF; DNA: TGTGCCAGCAGTCCGACACGCACAGATACGCAGTATTTT; size: many; V: TRBV3-1; J: TRBJ2-3; D: -
CDR3: CSARDGGWHRTYEQYF; DNA: TGCAGTGCTAGAGATGGGGGGTGGCACCGGACCTACGAGCAGTACTTC; size: -; V: TRBV20-1; J: TRBJ2-7; D: -
CDR3: CASTKEGTIYF; DNA: TGTGCCAGCACCAAAGAGGGCACCATATATTTT; size: many; V: TRBV11-3; J: TRBJ1-3; D: -
CDR3: CASSSGDRVETQYF; DNA: TGTGCCAGCAGTTCCGGGGACAGGGTAGAGACCCAGTACTTC; size: -; V: TRBV28; J: TRBJ2-5; D: TRBD1
CDR3: CASSAGTGDLLLEQYF; DNA: TGTGCCAGCAGCGCCGGGACAGGGGATCTCCTGCTCGAGCAGTACTTC; size: many; V: TRBV3-1; J: TRBJ2-7; D: TRBD1
CDR3: CSVELRGTNYGYTF; DNA: TGCAGCGTAGAGCTCAGGGGGACTAACTATGGCTACACCTTC; size: many; V: TRBV29-1; J: TRBJ1-2; D: TRBD1
CDR3: CASSLAGGTYNEQFF; DNA: TGTGCCAGCAGCTTAGCCGGGGGGACCTACAATGAGCAGTTCTTC; size: few; V: TRBV11-2; J: TRBJ2-1; D: TRBD2
CDR3: CASSYSKGQANYGYTF; DNA: TGTGCCAGCAGTTACTCTAAGGGACAGGCTAACTATGGCTACACCTTC; size: many; V: TRBV6-5; J: TRBJ1-2; D: TRBD1
CDR3: CASSPPARGYGYTF; DNA: TGTGCCAGCAGCCCACCGGCCAGGGGCTATGGCTACACCTTC; size: many; V: TRBV14; J: TRBJ1-2; D: -
CDR3: CASTSGPPLGSYEQYF; DNA: TGTGCCAGCACCTCAGGACCTCCCCTGGGCTCCTACGAGCAGTACTTC; size: many; V: TRBV12-3/TRBV12-4; J: TRBJ2-7; D: -
CDR3: CASSLNLGGAYEQYF; DNA: TGTGCCAGCAGCCTAAATCTAGGGGGAGCCTACGAGCAGTACTTC; size: many; V: TRBV4-2; J: TRBJ2-7; D: -
CDR3: CASSQEAPSGSGTYNEQFF; DNA: TGCGCCAGCAGCCAAGAAGCCCCTAGTGGTAGCGGTACCTACAATGAGCAGTTCTTC; size: -; V: TRBV4-3; J: TRBJ2-1; D: -
CDR3: CSAGISGDRTEAFF; DNA: TGCAGTGCTGGAATTTCCGGGGACAGAACTGAAGCTTTCTTT; size: -; V: TRBV20-1; J: TRBJ1-1; D: TRBD1
CDR3: CASSEAPAGGYKETQYF; DNA: TGTGCCAGCAGTGAAGCACCGGCGGGAGGGTATAAAGAGACCCAGTACTTC; size: many; V: TRBV6-1; J: TRBJ2-5; D: TRBD2
CDR3: CSASGRAFKETQYF; DNA: TGCAGTGCTAGCGGGAGGGCCTTTAAAGAGACCCAGTACTTC; size: many; V: TRBV20-1; J: TRBJ2-5; D: TRBD2
CDR3: CATTTSGSQETQYF; DNA: TGTGCCACTACGACTAGCGGGAGCCAAGAGACCCAGTACTTC; size: -; V: TRBV2; J: TRBJ2-5; D: TRBD2
CDR3: CASSFSTPYNSPLHF; DNA: TGTGCCAGCAGTTTTTCTACCCCCTATAATTCACCCCTCCACTTT; size: many; V: TRBV27; J: TRBJ1-6; D: -